This T cell receptor beta chain was sequenced during a study of T-cell memory formation after mild COVID-19. CDR3 size: 16 residues. Trimming left V 7 bases short and J 8 bases short, with 21 bases between. Germline V gene data show CDR1 as MNHEY and CDR2 as SMNVEV (reference sequence). TCRdb reanalysed the 5' RACE reads using MiXCR and keeps one entry per CDR3 protein. The repertoire holds 150,000 to 200,000 distinct CDR3 sequences, about 22% seen once, with more than 20% in the top ten. The chain carries TRBV27 and TRBJ1-6; D call uncertain. The TCR sequence derives from an adult woman who had mild COVID-19 (a few samples of this study predate the infection). Cell type and time point are not known. Sequencing was carried out using PBMCs or a T cell subset sorted from them (not recorded which). CDR3 residues: CASKPYEGAPDSPLHF. CDR3 coding DNA: TGTGCCAGCAAACCATACGAGGGAGCCCCTGATTCACCCCTCCACTTT.